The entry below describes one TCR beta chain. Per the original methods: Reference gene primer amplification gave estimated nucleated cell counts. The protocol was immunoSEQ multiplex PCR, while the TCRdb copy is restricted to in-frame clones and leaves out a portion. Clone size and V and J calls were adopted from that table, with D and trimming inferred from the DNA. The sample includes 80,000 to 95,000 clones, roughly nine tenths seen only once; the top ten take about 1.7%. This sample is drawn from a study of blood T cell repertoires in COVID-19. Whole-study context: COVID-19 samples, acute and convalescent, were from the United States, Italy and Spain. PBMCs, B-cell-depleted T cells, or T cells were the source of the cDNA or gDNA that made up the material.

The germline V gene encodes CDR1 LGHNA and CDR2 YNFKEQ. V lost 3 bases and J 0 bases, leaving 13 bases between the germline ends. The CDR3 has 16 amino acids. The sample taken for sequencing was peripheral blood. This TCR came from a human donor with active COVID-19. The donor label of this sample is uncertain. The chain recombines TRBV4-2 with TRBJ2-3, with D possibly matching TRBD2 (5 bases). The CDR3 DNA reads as TGTGCCAGCAGCCAGGAGACTATTCCTAGCACAGATACGCAGTATTTT. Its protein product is CASSQETIPSTDTQYF.